This T cell receptor (beta chain) is from a study of T cells after posttransplantation cyclophosphamide. Study observations and caveats: Recipient CMV seropositivity and CMV reactivation strongly tracked TRB clonality. Later post-transplant blood repertoires were often dominated by donor CD8+ memory clones.

The table came from immunoSEQ multiplex PCR; TCRdb's copy has only in-frame clones and leaves some out. The sample includes approximately 15,000 clones, none of them occurring once. This clone came up many times. Antigen unknown. Treatment was busulfan-fludarabine conditioning, a marrow graft, and cyclophosphamide on days +3 and +4. The sequence was collected from a female patient between 40 and 55 years old who received an allogeneic stem cell transplant from a related donor, was CMV-positive, and had no GVHD. Some T cells may have originated in the graft donor. Sequences were derived from PBMCs, sampled approximately 1,100 days after allogeneic stem cell transplant with posttransplant cyclophosphamide.

This CDR3 reads CASRLAGGLYNEQFF. In nucleotides, the CDR3 is TGTGCCAGCAGACTAGCGGGGGGCCTCTACAATGAGCAGTTCTTC. V and J are TRBV7-2 and TRBJ2-1, with 12 bases that match TRBD2. CDR3 length: 15 amino acids. J was trimmed by 3 bases and V by 6 bases; bases with no gene match: 3. The V gene's germline CDR1 is SGHTA and CDR2 FQGNSA.